The T cell receptor beta chain described here comes from a study of blood T cell repertoires in COVID-19. As for the study in general: COVID-19 samples collected from the United States, Italy and Spain covered acute and convalescent phases. PBMCs, B-cell-depleted T cells, or T cells were the source of the cDNA or gDNA that made up the material.

Authors' methods: Estimation of nucleated cell counts relied on the amplification of reference gene primers. The table came from immunoSEQ multiplex PCR; TCRdb's copy has only in-frame clones and leaves some out. V and J calls and clone size are as listed in that table; D and trimming were resolved from the DNA. The sample contains 72,000 or so clones, about 93% of which appear only once. The CDR3 totals 13 residues. Germline loops: CDR1 MRHNA, CDR2 SNTAGT. Trimming shortened V by 2 bases and J by 7 bases, and 11 bases separated the two germline ends. The V call is TRBV6-4, the J call TRBJ1-2; D unclear. The TCR comes from a woman aged 80 or over with acute or convalescent COVID-19. The sample was peripheral blood. The CDR3 sequence: CASSDRDNGGYTF. The CDR3 region has the DNA TGTGCCAGCAGTGACCGGGATAACGGTGGCTACACCTTC.